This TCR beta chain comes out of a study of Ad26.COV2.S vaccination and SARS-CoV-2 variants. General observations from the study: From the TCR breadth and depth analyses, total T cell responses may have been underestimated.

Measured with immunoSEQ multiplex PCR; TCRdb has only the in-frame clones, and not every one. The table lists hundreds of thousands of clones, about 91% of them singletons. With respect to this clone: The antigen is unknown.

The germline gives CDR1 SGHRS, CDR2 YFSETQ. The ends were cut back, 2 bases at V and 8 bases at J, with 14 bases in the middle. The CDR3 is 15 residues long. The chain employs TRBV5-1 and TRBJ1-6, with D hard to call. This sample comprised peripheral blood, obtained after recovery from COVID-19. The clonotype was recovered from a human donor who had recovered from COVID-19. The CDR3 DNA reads TGCGCCAGCAGCTTCTCCAGCCGCGGGGATTCACCCCTCCACTTT. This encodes CASSFSSRGDSPLHF.